The 7 T cell receptor beta chains below come from one sample, sequenced in a study of identifying expanded T cells in peripheral blood. Profiling relied on immunoSEQ multiplex PCR, and the TCRdb table lists in-frame clones only, not all of them. Altogether approximately 56,000 clones are present, 82% being singletons, with the ten largest covering 14%. The sequencing input was blood. The receptors stem from a person aged 18 to 75 in good health.

The chain carries TRBV6-1 and TRBJ1-5; D gene uncertain. The CDR3 spans 14 residues. The V gene lost 4 bases and the J gene lost 0 bases, with 7 bases spanning the gap. Germline values: CDR1 MNHNS, CDR2 SASEGT. CDR3 protein: CASSVFYSNQPQHF. DNA of the CDR3: TGTGCCAGCAGTGTATTCTATAGCAATCAGCCCCAGCATTTT.

The chain combines TRBV19 with TRBJ2-1, with TRBD2 identical over 8 bases. In germline, CDR1 is LNHDA, CDR2 SQIVND (reference sequence). V was pared by 6 bases and J by 6 bases, with 10 bases of the junction left unmatched. This CDR3 is built from 15 residues. DNA of the CDR3: TGTGCCAGTAGGGTAGCGGGACCCTTGGGCAATGAGCAGTTCTTC. Encoded protein: CASRVAGPLGNEQFF.

Points on this clone: The junction differs from germline at one of its ends, possibly a read error. The genes are TRBV19 and TRBJ1-2; 7 bases fit TRBD1. This CDR3 contains 15 residues. The germline V gene encodes CDR1 LNHDA and CDR2 SQIVND (reference sequence). The CDR3 here is CASSLDRESSDGYTF. The CDR3, as DNA: TGTGCCAGTAGTTTAGACAGGGAGAGTTCGGATGGCTACACCTTC.

This chain joins TRBV18 and TRBJ1-1; D not certain. This CDR3 comprises 14 residues. In germline, CDR1 is KGHSH, CDR2 LQKENI. V was shortened by 5 bases and J by 4 bases, with 14 bases between the two germline ends. The CDR3 protein is CASSITPRGTEAFF. CDR3 in DNA: TGTGCCAGCTCAATAACCCCCCGAGGCACTGAAGCTTTCTTT.

The count of this clone is one. In nucleotides, the CDR3 is TGTGCCAGCAGCTTATATGAGCGATACGCAGATACGCAGTATTTT. Protein: CASSLYERYADTQYF. V gene TRBV7-2 combines with J gene TRBJ2-3; D ambiguous. The CDR3 covers 15 residues. CDR1 and CDR2 (germline): SGHTA, FQGNSA. V was pared by 2 bases and J by 4 bases, with 13 bases between.

V is TRBV20-1 and J is TRBJ2-7; D remains unclear. V was pared by 6 bases and J by 7 bases, with 13 bases between. In germline, CDR1 is DFQATT, CDR2 SNEGSKA (reference sequence). This CDR3 region has 11 residues. The chain's CDR3 is CSARPLGEQYF. The CDR3 DNA is TGCAGTGCCAGACCGTTGGGGGAGCAGTACTTC.

The chain recombines TRBV7-2 with TRBJ2-7; 11 bases match TRBD2. The CDR3 has 14 amino acids. Unmatched junction bases numbered 0, after V lost 3 bases and J lost 2 bases. Germline V gives CDR1 SGHTA, CDR2 FQGNSA. The CDR3 DNA reads TGTGCCAGCAGCTTTAGCGGGAGGGCCTACGAGCAGTACTTC. Amino acid sequence: CASSFSGRAYEQYF.